This paragraph covers one T cell receptor (beta chain) sequence. How the authors handled the data: Estimation of nucleated cell counts relied on the amplification of reference gene primers. Libraries were prepared by immunoSEQ multiplex PCR; TCRdb keeps only in-frame clonotypes and omits some of them. The DNA was the basis for D and trimming; V, J and clone size are from that table. The sample holds roughly 120,000 clones; more than 75% are singletons and the top ten take 3% to 4%. Germline CDR1 reads ENHRY; CDR2 reads SYGVKD. The CDR3 has 14 amino acids. Trimming took 5 bases from V and 2 from J; bases not matched to a gene: 3. This entry is derived from a study of blood T cell repertoires in COVID-19. Study overall: The study drew acute and convalescent COVID-19 samples from the United States, Italy and Spain.

V usage is TRBV10-3 and J usage is TRBJ2-3; TRBD1 matches at 8 bases. The source of this sequence is a man between 60 and 75 years old with acute or convalescent COVID-19. The sequencing input was peripheral blood. This chain's CDR3 is CAISQDRVTDTQYF. The DNA for the CDR3 is TGTGCCATCAGTCAGGACAGGGTCACAGATACGCAGTATTTT.